Included here is one TCR beta chain sequence, with context. V lost 0 bases and J lost 3, with 15 bases in between. The CDR3 loop spans 16 amino acids. CDR1 LGHNA and CDR2 YSLEER come from the germline V gene. Assay used: immunoSEQ multiplex PCR; TCRdb lists only in-frame clones, some missing. The table shows 150,000 to 200,000 clones, with 90% occurring only once. This record belongs to a study of control samples from healthy donors and cancer patients. The J gene is TRBJ2-7, the V gene TRBV4-3, with D perhaps matching TRBD2 (7 bases). Input material: blood. This TCR came from a woman aged 45-59 years in good health. In DNA, the CDR3 is TGCGCCAGCAGCCAAGATGGGGGGGCTGAAGGCTACGAGCAGTACTTC. This codes for CASSQDGGAEGYEQYF.